These 8 T cell receptor beta chains were sequenced from one sample in a study of OX40 agonist ivuxolimab in advanced cancers. Repertoires were generated with immunoSEQ multiplex PCR, while TCRdb's copy carries only in-frame clones and drops some. The sample holds more than 35,000 clones, about 84% seen once. The material sequenced was CD4+ or CD8+ T cells sorted from blood, taken in a trial of the OX40 agonist ivuxolimab. The receptors stem from an adult with an advanced solid tumor such as melanoma, head and neck, liver or kidney cancer.

CDR3 loop: CASSAGTRKEQYF. The DNA of the CDR3 is TGTGCCAGCAGCGCCGGGACTAGAAAGGAGCAGTACTTC. This chain uses TRBV9 with TRBJ2-7, with TRBD2 matching 8 bases. The CDR3 is 13 amino acids. V trimming: 3 bases; J trimming: 7 bases; junction bases outside the gene matches: 6. Germline V lookup: CDR1 SGDLS, CDR2 YYNGEE.

The rearrangement uses TRBV5-6 and TRBJ2-7; tentatively, D is TRBD1 or TRBD2 (5 bases each). Per germline, CDR1 SGHDT and CDR2 YYEEEE. V was pared by 1 base and J by 6 bases, with 14 bases between. This CDR3 contains 14 residues. Written as DNA, the CDR3 is TGTGCCAGCAGCTTGAGCGGACATGTCCGCGAGCAGTACTTC. Its translation: CASSLSGHVREQYF.

The chain carries TRBV7-6 and TRBJ2-7; TRBD1 aligns across 7 bases. The CDR3 is made up of 14 amino acids. V lost 0 bases and J lost 6; bases outside the gene matches: 5. From germline, CDR1 is SGHVS and CDR2 FNYEAQ. CDR3 DNA sequence: TGTGCCAGCAGCTTAGCGTGGGGGACAGTCGAGCAGTACTTC. It codes for CASSLAWGTVEQYF.

The V gene is TRBV7-3, the J gene TRBJ2-1; D is unclear. Trimming took off 2 bases at V and 9 bases at J, with 5 bases between the two ends. The CDR3 has 11 amino acids. Germline CDR1 SGHTA, CDR2 FQGTGA. For the CDR3, the DNA is TGTGCCAGCAGCTTAGGCGGTGAGCAGTTCTTC. It encodes CASSLGGEQFF. Filled out from reference TRBV7-3 and TRBJ2-1, the complete variable domain reads GAGVSQTPSNKVTEKGKYVELRCDPISGHTALYWYRQSLGQGPEFLIYFQGTGAADDSGLPNDRFFAVRPEGSVSTLKIQRTERGDSAVYLCASSLGGEQFFGPGTRLTVL.

The chain combines TRBV4-2 with TRBJ1-1; D possibly corresponds to TRBD1 (5 bases). CDR1 and CDR2 (germline): LGHNA, YNFKEQ. There are 13 residues in the CDR3. V dropped 3 bases and J dropped 1 base, with 6 bases sitting between them. The CDR3 spells CASSQGRNTEAFF. The CDR3 DNA follows: TGTGCCAGCAGCCAGGGACGGAACACTGAAGCTTTCTTT.

V is TRBV5-5 and J is TRBJ2-3; 10 bases fit TRBD2. V trimming: 4 bases; J trimming: 0 bases; junction bases outside the gene matches: 5. The V gene's germline CDR1 is SGHKS and CDR2 YYEKEE (reference sequence). The CDR3 length is 16 residues. The CDR3 spells CASSQRTSGSTDTQYF. The CDR3 nucleotides read TGTGCCAGCAGCCAAAGGACTAGCGGTAGCACAGATACGCAGTATTTT.

The gene calls are TRBV13 and TRBJ2-5, with D perhaps matching TRBD2 (7 bases). The CDR3 consists of 14 residues. CDR1 is PRHDT and CDR2 is FYEKMQ in the germline V gene (reference sequence). Trimming took off 1 base at V and 5 bases at J, with 11 bases between the two ends. The CDR3 region is CASSLAGGGETQYF. The CDR3 nucleotides are TGTGCCAGCAGCTTAGCGGGGGGCGGGGAGACCCAGTACTTC.

This chain joins TRBV10-3 and TRBJ1-5; 10 nucleotides match TRBD1. The ends lost 4 bases at V and 6 bases at J; junction bases unmatched: 6. This CDR3 is built from 15 residues. Germline assignment: CDR1 ENHRY and CDR2 SYGVKD. CDR3 bases: TGTGCCATCAGTGCCGGACAGGGGGGGTTTCAGCCCCAGCATTTT. Its translation is CAISAGQGGFQPQHF.